The next 5 T cell receptor beta chains were all read from a single sample in a study of blood T cell repertoires in COVID-19 (dated by TCRdb to 2020 to 2022). Library creation used the immunoSEQ multiplex PCR assay. TCRdb holds this immuneACCESS table with in-frame rearrangements only. Some clones are missing; in checked studies, unresolved V genes explain under half, and the rest has no known cause. This sample holds tens of thousands of clones; approximately 88% were observed only once. The ten largest clones take up about 4.5% of the sample. Sequenced material: peripheral blood. These receptors were obtained from a man aged 45 to 65 with active COVID-19.

The chain joins TRBV6-5 to TRBJ1-2, with D maybe TRBD1 (5 bases). The CDR3 loop spans 13 amino acids. Trimming removed 7 bases from V and 2 bases from J, with 11 bases in between. Per the germline V gene, CDR1 is MNHEY and CDR2 is SVGAGI. The CDR3 here is CASIDRGNYGYTF. In DNA form, the CDR3 reads TGTGCCAGCATCGACAGAGGAAACTATGGCTACACCTTC.

The chain joins TRBV7-9 to TRBJ2-5; D unresolved. Per germline, CDR1 SEHNR and CDR2 FQNEAQ (reference sequence). The CDR3 has 12 amino acids. The V end was cut by 5 bases, the J end by 1 base, with 5 bases between. The DNA of the CDR3 is TGTGCCAGCAGCCCGTCCCAAGAGACCCAGTACTTC. Translating gives CASSPSQETQYF.

In its sample, this clone was seen a few times. The CDR3 is CASSLSRPIDFLAKNIQYF. The CDR3 nucleotides are TGTGCCAGCAGTTTATCGAGGCCGATAGACTTTTTAGCCAAAAACATTCAGTACTTC. J is TRBJ2-4 and V is TRBV27, with D hard to call. The V gene lost 0 bases and the J gene lost 0 bases, with 18 bases spanning the gap. Germline-derived CDR1 and CDR2 are MNHEY and SMNVEV (reference sequence). The CDR3 contains 19 residues.

This rearrangement joins TRBV7-2 to TRBJ2-7; D may be TRBD2 (5 bases). Deletions cut 1 base from V and 6 bases from J, with 13 bases between. The germline CDR1 and CDR2 sequences are SGHTA and FQGNSA. This CDR3 is 14 amino acids long. CDR3 amino acids: CASSLDRGQGEQYF. Here the CDR3 DNA reads TGTGCCAGCAGCTTAGACCGGGGTCAAGGCGAGCAGTACTTC.

CDR3 DNA: TGTGCCAGCGAGGGGGAGGGGTATGGTACAGATACGCAGTATTTT. It is translated as CASEGEGYGTDTQYF. The V and J genes are TRBV2 and TRBJ2-3; TRBD2 is a possible D gene (7 bases). CDR3 size: 15 residues. Per germline, CDR1 SNHLY and CDR2 FYNNEI. The V end lost 8 bases, the J end lost 3 bases, and 18 bases lay between the germline ends.